This section outlines one T cell receptor (beta chain) sequence together with its context. There are 15 residues in the CDR3. Between the trimmed V and J ends, which lost 1 base and 7 bases, there was a span of 12 bases. Germline V gene sequence: CDR1 SGHRS, CDR2 YFSETQ. Sequencing was performed with immunoSEQ multiplex PCR; in TCRdb, only in-frame clones are kept and a portion is missing. The sample carries about 110,000 clones, roughly 90% recorded once. The sample is drawn from a study of blood T cell repertoires in COVID-19. Study background: Acute-phase and convalescent COVID-19 samples originated in the United States, Italy and Spain.

This sequence originates from a man aged 35 to 55 with active or convalescent COVID-19. The sequencing sample was made of peripheral blood. The rearrangement joins TRBV5-1 to TRBJ1-6, with D maybe TRBD1 (6 bases). The chain's CDR3 is CASSLSQGSNSPLHF. CDR3 DNA: TGCGCCAGCAGCTTGTCACAGGGCTCGAATTCACCCCTCCACTTT. Together with reference TRBV5-1 and TRBJ1-6, the CDR3 gives the full variable domain: KAGVTQTPRYLIKTRGQQVTLSCSPISGHRSVSWYQQTPGQGLQFLFEYFSETQRNKGNFPGRFSGRQFSNSRSEMNVSTLELGDSALYLCASSLSQGSNSPLHFGNGTRLTVT.